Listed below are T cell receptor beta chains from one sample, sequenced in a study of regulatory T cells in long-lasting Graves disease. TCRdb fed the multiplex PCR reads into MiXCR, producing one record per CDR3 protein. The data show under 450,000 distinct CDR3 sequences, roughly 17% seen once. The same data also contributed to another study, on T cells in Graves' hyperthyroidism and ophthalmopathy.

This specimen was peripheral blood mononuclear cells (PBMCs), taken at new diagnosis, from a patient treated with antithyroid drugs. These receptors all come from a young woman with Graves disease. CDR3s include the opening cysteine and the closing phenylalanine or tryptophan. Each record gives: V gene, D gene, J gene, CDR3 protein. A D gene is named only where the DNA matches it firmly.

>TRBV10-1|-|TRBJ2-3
CASRTGDTQYF
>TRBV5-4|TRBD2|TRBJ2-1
CASSSIAGEGYNEQFF
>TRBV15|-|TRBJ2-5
CATSSTRLVPETQYF
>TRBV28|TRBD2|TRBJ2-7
CASSLGSWRTSGNYEQYF
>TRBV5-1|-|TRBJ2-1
CASGPNRSLMFF
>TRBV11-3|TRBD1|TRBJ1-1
CASSSGTGTRGTEAFF
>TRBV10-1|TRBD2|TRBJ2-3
CASSDPGLAGSTQYF
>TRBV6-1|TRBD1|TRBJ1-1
CASKTSGTGSTEAFF
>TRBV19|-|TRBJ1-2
CASSRGSYGYTF
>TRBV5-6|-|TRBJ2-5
CASTIGPTPETQYF
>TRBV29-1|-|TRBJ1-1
CSVRDPARTEAFF
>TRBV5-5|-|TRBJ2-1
CASSFGGAGRAVEQFF
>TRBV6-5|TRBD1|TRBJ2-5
CASSYSGQGRTQYF
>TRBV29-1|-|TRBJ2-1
CSVLEKRNEQFF